This T cell receptor (beta chain) came from a study of high-grade serous ovarian cancer treatment subgroups. Regarding the study as a whole: Repertoire analysis covered CDR3 alone, not CDR1 or CDR2. Repertoire similarity ranged roughly 0.11 to 0.85 between tumors of one patient. TCR relatedness rose with neoantigen level and trended with mutation load. Without spatial data, bulk sequencing limits insight into HGSC tumor diversity.

V was shortened by 0 bases and J by 6 bases, with 15 bases between the two germline ends. This CDR3 has 16 amino acids. The germline CDR1 and CDR2 sequences are MNHEY and SVGAGI. Tumor samples were taken before definitive surgery or chemotherapy. This clone was recorded a few times. Its antigen is unknown. Generated by immunoSEQ multiplex PCR, the TCRdb table keeps only in-frame clones and is missing some. Of a few thousand clones detected, about 74% appear once; the ten largest clones hold about 4.6%. The source of this sequence is a human donor with high-grade serous ovarian cancer. The specimen was tumor tissue. The V and J genes are TRBV6-5 and TRBJ2-1; perhaps TRBD2 as D (5 bases). This chain's CDR3 is CASSYSYGVSGNEQFF. CDR3 nucleotides: TGTGCCAGCAGTTACTCGTACGGGGTCTCGGGCAATGAGCAGTTCTTC.